The rows below give T cell receptor beta chains drawn from one sample of a study of cytotoxic CD8 clonotypes in ibrutinib-treated CLL. TCRdb keeps only in-frame clones here, not all; method: immunoSEQ multiplex PCR. In the table there are 35,000 to 40,000 clones, nearly 50% of which are singletons. Source: PBMCs, taken before ibrutinib treatment. The receptors originated from a human donor with chronic lymphocytic leukemia. CDR3s include the opening cysteine and the closing phenylalanine or tryptophan. Each record gives: clone size, D gene, V gene, J gene, CDR3 protein, CDR3 DNA. A D gene is named only where the DNA matches it firmly. The listing skips clone size in some rows; elsewhere it reads once, few, many or a size class.

NA	TRBD2	TRBV9	TRBJ2-2	CASSVTVTSGVSGELFF	TGTGCCAGCAGCGTAACCGTAACTAGCGGGGTGTCCGGGGAGCTGTTTTTT
few	NA	TRBV6-5	TRBJ2-7	CASSGPSDEQYF	TGTGCCAGCAGTGGTCCAAGCGACGAGCAGTACTTC
once	TRBD1	TRBV12-5	TRBJ1-2	CASGLIAGGTGGYTF	TGTGCTAGTGGTTTGATCGCAGGGGGGACGGGAGGCTACACCTTC
few	NA	TRBV11-1	TRBJ2-1	CASSWTTYNEQFF	TGTGCCAGCAGCTGGACTACCTACAATGAGCAGTTCTTC
NA	NA	TRBV7-3	TRBJ2-7	CASSFGRFASYEQYF	TGTGCCAGCAGCTTCGGACGATTTGCCTCCTACGAGCAGTACTTC
NA	TRBD2	TRBV5-6	TRBJ2-3	CASSLGSGGANTQYF	TGTGCCAGCAGCTTGGGTAGCGGGGGGGCAAATACGCAGTATTTT
NA	NA	TRBV7-6	TRBJ2-7	CASSLASDEQYF	TGTGCCAGCAGCTTAGCTTCGGACGAGCAGTACTTC
NA	NA	TRBV10-2	TRBJ2-2	CATSPDWGGAGELFF	TGCGCCACCAGCCCCGACTGGGGAGGCGCCGGGGAGCTGTTTTTT
NA	NA	TRBV28	TRBJ1-4	CASSSGGRGREKLFF	TGTGCCAGCAGCTCCGGGGGGAGGGGTAGAGAAAAACTGTTTTTT
NA	TRBD2	TRBV6-5	TRBJ2-3	CASSYSTAGVTDTQYF	TGTGCCAGCAGTTACTCGACAGCGGGGGTGACAGATACGCAGTATTTT
NA	TRBD1	TRBV6-1	TRBJ1-3	CASSVGQGDSGNTIYF	TGTGCCAGCAGTGTGGGACAGGGAGACTCTGGAAACACCATATATTTT
NA	TRBD1	TRBV28	TRBJ2-3	CASTAPGQGPDTQYF	TGTGCCAGCACCGCCCCCGGACAGGGGCCAGATACGCAGTATTTT
few	NA	TRBV7-2	TRBJ1-2	CASSLSRWTANYGYTF	TGTGCCAGCAGCTTATCTCGGTGGACGGCAAACTATGGCTACACCTTC
NA	NA	TRBV19	TRBJ1-6	CASSRSGLDDNSPLHF	TGTGCCAGTAGTCGTAGCGGCCTCGATGATAATTCACCCCTCCACTTT
NA	NA	TRBV6-5	TRBJ1-5	CASRRGGQGNQPQHF	TGTGCCAGCAGGCGGGGGGGGCAAGGCAATCAGCCCCAGCATTTT
few	TRBD2	TRBV2	TRBJ2-7	CASSEFLAGEQYF	TGTGCCAGCAGTGAATTTCTAGCGGGGGAGCAGTACTTC
few	NA	TRBV10-3	TRBJ2-1	CAIRGVAYNEQFF	TGTGCCATCAGGGGGGTGGCCTACAATGAGCAGTTCTTC
NA	NA	TRBV7-2	TRBJ1-2	CASSPQGNYGYTF	TGTGCCAGCAGCCCCCAGGGTAACTATGGCTACACCTTC
few	TRBD2	TRBV11-1	TRBJ2-5	CASSLIAGGTETQYF	TGTGCCAGCTCCTTGATAGCGGGGGGAACGGAGACCCAGTACTTC
NA	NA	TRBV28	TRBJ2-4	CASSLPDLNIQYF	TGTGCCAGCAGTTTACCGGACTTAAACATTCAGTACTTC
NA	NA	TRBV2	TRBJ2-7	CASSGYRYEQYF	TGTGCCAGCAGTGGGTATCGGTACGAGCAGTACTTC
many	TRBD1	TRBV25-1	TRBJ1-2	CASSTSGTGFRYTF	TGTGCCAGCAGCACCTCCGGGACAGGGTTCCGCTACACCTTC
NA	NA	TRBV19	TRBJ1-1	CASSLRMMNTEAFF	TGTGCCAGTAGTCTCCGGATGATGAACACTGAAGCTTTCTTT
few	NA	TRBV2	TRBJ2-7	CATGWGADEQYF	TGTGCCACCGGGTGGGGGGCCGACGAGCAGTACTTC
NA	NA	TRBV4-1	TRBJ2-1	CASRTLARGSYNEQFF	TGCGCCAGCAGAACCCTGGCCAGGGGATCCTACAATGAGCAGTTCTTC
NA	NA	TRBV4-1	TRBJ1-2	CASSQGRGSDGYTF	TGCGCCAGCAGCCAAGGACGGGGGAGCGATGGCTACACCTTC
NA	TRBD2	TRBV7-2	TRBJ2-1	CASSLLAGAYNEQFF	TGTGCCAGCAGCTTACTAGCGGGGGCCTACAATGAGCAGTTCTTC
NA	NA	TRBV7-6	TRBJ1-6	CASSLSGYDSPLHF	TGTGCCAGCAGCTTAAGTGGCTACGATTCACCCCTCCACTTT
NA	NA	TRBV6-6	TRBJ1-6	CASSFGQSSYNSPLHF	TGTGCCAGCAGTTTTGGACAGAGCTCCTATAATTCACCCCTCCACTTT
NA	NA	TRBV6-5	TRBJ2-7	CASSRTSYEQYF	TGTGCCAGCAGCAGAACCTCCTACGAGCAGTACTTC
NA	NA	TRBV4-1	TRBJ2-7	CASSQEGPISSYEQYF	TGCGCCAGCAGCCAAGAGGGGCCGATCAGCTCCTACGAGCAGTACTTC
NA	TRBD1	TRBV27	TRBJ1-1	CASSLEQGGTEAFF	TGTGCCAGCAGTTTAGAACAGGGGGGGACTGAAGCTTTCTTT
NA	TRBD1	TRBV5-1	TRBJ2-1	CASSFRQGAYNEQFF	TGCGCCAGCAGCTTTAGACAGGGGGCTTACAATGAGCAGTTCTTC
few	NA	TRBV21-1	TRBJ1-2	CASSTPGPKNGGYTF	TGTGCCAGCAGCACACCGGGCCCCAAAAACGGTGGCTACACCTTC
NA	NA	TRBV7-9	TRBJ1-2	CASTPEGQFRGYTF	TGTGCCAGCACCCCAGAGGGGCAGTTCCGTGGCTACACCTTC
many	NA	TRBV6-5	TRBJ2-1	CASSAAYNEQFF	TGTGCCAGCTCGGCAGCGTACAATGAGCAGTTCTTC
NA	NA	TRBV7-9	TRBJ1-6	CASSLAQGYNSPLHF	TGTGCCAGCAGCTTAGCGCAGGGGTATAATTCACCCCTCCACTTT
NA	NA	TRBV2	TRBJ2-1	CASSVGKKQFF	TGTGCCAGCAGTGTGGGGAAAAAGCAGTTCTTC
NA	NA	TRBV19	TRBJ1-2	CATVNGGPFYGGYTF	TGTGCCACCGTTAACGGGGGACCTTTCTATGGCGGCTACACCTTC
few	NA	TRBV9	TRBJ1-6	CASSADWNSPLHF	TGTGCCAGCAGCGCGGACTGGAATTCACCCCTCCACTTT
NA	NA	TRBV5-4	TRBJ1-2	CASSFRTGTYGYTF	TGTGCCAGCAGCTTCCGAACAGGGACCTATGGCTACACCTTC
NA	NA	TRBV10-3	TRBJ1-1	CAIRGDGAIRGTEAFF	TGTGCCATCAGGGGCGACGGGGCCATCCGGGGCACTGAAGCTTTCTTT
medium-sized	NA	TRBV9	TRBJ2-3	CASSSMTAPNTQYF	TGTGCCAGCAGCTCCATGACGGCCCCAAATACGCAGTATTTT
NA	NA	TRBV5-1	TRBJ2-1	CASRITTLTGGEQFF	TGCGCCAGCAGAATTACCACGCTAACGGGCGGTGAGCAGTTCTTC